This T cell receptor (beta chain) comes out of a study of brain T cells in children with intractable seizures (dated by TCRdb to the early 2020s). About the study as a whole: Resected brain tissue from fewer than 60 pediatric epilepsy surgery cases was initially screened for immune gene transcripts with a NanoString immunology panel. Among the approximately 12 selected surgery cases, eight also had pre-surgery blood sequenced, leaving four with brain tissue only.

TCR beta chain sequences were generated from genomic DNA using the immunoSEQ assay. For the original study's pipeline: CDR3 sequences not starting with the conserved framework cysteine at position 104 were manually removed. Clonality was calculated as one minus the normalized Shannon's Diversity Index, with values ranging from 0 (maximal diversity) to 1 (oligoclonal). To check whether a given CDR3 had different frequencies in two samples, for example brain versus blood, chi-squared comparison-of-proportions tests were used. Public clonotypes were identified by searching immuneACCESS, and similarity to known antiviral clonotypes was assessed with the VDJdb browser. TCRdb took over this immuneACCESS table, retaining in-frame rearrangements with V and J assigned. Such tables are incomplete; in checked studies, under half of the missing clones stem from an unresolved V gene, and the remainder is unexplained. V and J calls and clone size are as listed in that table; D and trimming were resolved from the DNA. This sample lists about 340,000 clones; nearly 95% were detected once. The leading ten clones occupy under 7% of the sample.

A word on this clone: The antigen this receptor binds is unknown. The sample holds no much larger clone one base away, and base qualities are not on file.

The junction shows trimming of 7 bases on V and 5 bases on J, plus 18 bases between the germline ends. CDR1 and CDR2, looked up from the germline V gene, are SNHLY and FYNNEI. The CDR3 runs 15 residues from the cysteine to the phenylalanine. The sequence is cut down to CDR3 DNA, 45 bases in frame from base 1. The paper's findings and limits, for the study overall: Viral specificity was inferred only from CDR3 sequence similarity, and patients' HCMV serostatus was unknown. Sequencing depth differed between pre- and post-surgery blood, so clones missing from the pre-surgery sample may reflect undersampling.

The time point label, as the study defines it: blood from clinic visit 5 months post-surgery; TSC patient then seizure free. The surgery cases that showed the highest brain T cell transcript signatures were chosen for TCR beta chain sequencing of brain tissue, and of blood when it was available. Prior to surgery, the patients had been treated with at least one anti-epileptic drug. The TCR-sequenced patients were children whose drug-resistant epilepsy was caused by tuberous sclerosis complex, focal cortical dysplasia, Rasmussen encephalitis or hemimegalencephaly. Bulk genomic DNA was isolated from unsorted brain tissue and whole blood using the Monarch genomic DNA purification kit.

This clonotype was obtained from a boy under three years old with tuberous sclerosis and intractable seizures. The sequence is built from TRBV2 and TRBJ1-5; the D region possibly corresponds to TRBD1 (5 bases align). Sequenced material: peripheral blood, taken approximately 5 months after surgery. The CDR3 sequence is CASNAGWGGDQPQHF. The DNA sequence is TGTGCCAGCAACGCCGGATGGGGCGGGGATCAGCCCCAGCATTTT.